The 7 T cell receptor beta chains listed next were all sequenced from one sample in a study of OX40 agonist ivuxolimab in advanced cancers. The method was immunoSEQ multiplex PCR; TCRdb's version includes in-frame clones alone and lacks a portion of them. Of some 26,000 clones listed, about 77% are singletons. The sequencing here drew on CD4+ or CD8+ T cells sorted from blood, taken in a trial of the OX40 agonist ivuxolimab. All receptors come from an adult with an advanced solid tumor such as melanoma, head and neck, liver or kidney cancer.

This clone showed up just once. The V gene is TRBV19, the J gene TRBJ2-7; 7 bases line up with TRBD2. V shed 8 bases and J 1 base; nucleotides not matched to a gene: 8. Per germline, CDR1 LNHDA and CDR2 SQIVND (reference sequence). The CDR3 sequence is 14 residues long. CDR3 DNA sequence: TGTGCCAGTCGGAATCTGGGAGGGTCCTACGAGCAGTACTTC. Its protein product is CASRNLGGSYEQYF.

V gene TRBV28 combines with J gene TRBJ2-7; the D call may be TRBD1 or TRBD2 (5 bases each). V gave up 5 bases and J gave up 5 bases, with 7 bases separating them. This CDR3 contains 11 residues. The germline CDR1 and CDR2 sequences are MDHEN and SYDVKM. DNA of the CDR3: TGTGCCAGCAGTGAGGGGAACGAGCAGTACTTC. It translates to CASSEGNEQYF.

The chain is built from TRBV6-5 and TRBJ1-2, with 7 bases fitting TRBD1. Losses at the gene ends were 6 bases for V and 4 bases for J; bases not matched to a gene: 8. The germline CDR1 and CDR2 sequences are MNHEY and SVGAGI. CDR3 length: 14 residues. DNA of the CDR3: TGTGCCAGCAGATTCCGGACAGGACCCTATGGCTACACCTTC. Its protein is CASRFRTGPYGYTF.

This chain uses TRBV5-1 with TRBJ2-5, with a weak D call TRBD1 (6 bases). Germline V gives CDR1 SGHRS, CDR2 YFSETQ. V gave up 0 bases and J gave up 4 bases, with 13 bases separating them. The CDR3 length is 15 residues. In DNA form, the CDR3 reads TGCGCCAGCAGCTTGGCAGGGGCCCAAAGAGAGACCCAGTACTTC. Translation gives CASSLAGAQRETQYF. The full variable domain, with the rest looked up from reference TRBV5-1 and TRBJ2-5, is KAGVTQTPRYLIKTRGQQVTLSCSPISGHRSVSWYQQTPGQGLQFLFEYFSETQRNKGNFPGRFSGRQFSNSRSEMNVSTLELGDSALYLCASSLAGAQRETQYFGPGTRLLVL.

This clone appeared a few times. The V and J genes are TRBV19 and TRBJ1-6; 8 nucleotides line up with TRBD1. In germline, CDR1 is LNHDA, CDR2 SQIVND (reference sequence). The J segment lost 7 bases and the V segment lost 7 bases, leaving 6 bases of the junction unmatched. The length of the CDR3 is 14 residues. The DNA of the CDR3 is TGTGCCAGTAACGGACAGGGAGGGAATTCACCCCTCCACTTT. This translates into CASNGQGGNSPLHF.

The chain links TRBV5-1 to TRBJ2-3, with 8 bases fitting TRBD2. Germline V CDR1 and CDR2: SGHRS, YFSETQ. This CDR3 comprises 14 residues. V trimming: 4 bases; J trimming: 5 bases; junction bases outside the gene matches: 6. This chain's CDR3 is CASSGSGSGDTQYF. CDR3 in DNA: TGCGCCAGCAGCGGCAGCGGGAGTGGAGATACGCAGTATTTT.

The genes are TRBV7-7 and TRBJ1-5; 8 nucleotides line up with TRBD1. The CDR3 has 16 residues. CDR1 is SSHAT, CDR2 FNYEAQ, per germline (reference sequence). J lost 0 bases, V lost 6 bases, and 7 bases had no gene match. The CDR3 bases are TGTGCCAGCAGGGAGGACAGGGTGTATAGCAATCAGCCCCAGCATTTT. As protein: CASREDRVYSNQPQHF.